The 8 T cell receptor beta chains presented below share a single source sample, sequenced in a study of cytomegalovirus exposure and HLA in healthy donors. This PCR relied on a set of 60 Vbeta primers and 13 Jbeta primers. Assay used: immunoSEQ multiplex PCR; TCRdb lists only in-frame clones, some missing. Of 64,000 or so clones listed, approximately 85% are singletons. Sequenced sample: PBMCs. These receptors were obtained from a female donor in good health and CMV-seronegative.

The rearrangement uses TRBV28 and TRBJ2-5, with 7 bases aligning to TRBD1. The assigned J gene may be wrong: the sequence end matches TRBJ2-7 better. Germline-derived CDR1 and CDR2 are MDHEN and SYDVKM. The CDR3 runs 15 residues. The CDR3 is CASSLTPYRGNEQYF. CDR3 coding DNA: TGTGCCAGCAGCTTAACCCCTTACAGGGGCAACGAGCAGTACTTC.

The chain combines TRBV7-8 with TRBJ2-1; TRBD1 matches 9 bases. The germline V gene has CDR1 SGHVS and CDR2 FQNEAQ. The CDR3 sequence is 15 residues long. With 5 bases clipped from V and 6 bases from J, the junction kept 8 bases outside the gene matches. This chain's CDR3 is CASSKLGQGSNEQFF. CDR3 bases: TGTGCCAGCAGCAAATTGGGACAGGGCTCCAATGAGCAGTTCTTC.

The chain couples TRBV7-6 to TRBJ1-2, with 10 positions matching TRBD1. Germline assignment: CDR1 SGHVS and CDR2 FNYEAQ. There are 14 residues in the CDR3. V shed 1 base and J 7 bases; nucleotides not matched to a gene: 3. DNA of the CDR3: TGTGCCAGCAGCTTAGGGACAGGGGGTTCTGGCTACACCTTC. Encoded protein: CASSLGTGGSGYTF.

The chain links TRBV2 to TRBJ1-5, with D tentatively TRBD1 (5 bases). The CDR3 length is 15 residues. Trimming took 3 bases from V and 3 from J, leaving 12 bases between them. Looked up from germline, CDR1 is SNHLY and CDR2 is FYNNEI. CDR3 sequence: CASSDGGIPNQPQHF. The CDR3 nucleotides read TGTGCCAGCAGTGACGGGGGGATTCCCAATCAGCCCCAGCATTTT. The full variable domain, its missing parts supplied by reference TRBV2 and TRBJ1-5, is EPEVTQTPSHQVTQMGQEVILRCVPISNHLYFYWYRQILGQKVEFLVSFYNNEISEKSEIFDDQFSVERPDGSNFTLKIRSTKLEDSAMYFCASSDGGIPNQPQHFGDGTRLSIL.

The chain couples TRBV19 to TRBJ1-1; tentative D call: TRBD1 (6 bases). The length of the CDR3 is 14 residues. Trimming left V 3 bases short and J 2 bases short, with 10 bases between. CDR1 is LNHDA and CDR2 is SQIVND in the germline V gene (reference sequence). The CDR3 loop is CASSIDRINTEAFF. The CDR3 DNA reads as TGTGCCAGTAGTATCGACAGGATTAACACTGAAGCTTTCTTT.

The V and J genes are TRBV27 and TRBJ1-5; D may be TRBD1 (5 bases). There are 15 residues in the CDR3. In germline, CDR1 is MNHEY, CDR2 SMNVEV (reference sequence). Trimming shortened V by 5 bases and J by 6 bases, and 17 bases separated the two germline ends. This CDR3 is CASSVQGARSQPQHF. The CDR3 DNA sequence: TGTGCCAGCAGTGTACAAGGGGCAAGGAGTCAGCCCCAGCATTTT.

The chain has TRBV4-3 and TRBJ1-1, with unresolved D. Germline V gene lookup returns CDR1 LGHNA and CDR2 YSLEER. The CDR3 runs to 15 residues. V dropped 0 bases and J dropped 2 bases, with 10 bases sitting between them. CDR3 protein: CASSQESGINTEAFF. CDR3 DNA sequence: TGCGCCAGCAGCCAAGAATCGGGGATTAACACTGAAGCTTTCTTT.

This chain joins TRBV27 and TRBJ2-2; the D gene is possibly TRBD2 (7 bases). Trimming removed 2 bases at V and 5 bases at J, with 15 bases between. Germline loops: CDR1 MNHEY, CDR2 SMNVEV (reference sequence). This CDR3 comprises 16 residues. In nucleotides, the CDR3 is TGTGCCAGCAGTTTAGAAGGGGGGGAGTTAACCGGGGAGCTGTTTTTT. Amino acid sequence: CASSLEGGELTGELFF.